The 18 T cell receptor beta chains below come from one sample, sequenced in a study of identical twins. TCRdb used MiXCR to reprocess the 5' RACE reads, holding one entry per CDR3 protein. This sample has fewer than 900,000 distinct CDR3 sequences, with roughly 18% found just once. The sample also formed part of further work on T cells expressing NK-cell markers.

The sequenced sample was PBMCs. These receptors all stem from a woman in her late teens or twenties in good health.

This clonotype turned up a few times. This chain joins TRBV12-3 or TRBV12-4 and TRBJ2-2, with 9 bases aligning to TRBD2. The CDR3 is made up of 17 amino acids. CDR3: CTFSLALPAGGTGELFF. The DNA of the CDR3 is TGTACCTTCAGTTTAGCCCTCCCAGCGGGGGGCACCGGGGAGCTGTTTTTT.

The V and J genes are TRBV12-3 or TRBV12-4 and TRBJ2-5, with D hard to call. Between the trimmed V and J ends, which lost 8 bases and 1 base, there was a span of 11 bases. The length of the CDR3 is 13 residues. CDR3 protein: CASQGQSQETQYF. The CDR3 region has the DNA TGTGCCAGCCAAGGGCAGAGCCAAGAGACCCAGTACTTC.

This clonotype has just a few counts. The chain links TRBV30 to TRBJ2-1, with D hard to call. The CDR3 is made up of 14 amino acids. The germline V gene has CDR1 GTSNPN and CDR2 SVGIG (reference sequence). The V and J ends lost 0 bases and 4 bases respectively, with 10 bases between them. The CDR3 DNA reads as TGTGCCTGGAGTGTAAGCCATTCTTACAATGAGCAGTTCTTC. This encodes CAWSVSHSYNEQFF.

This CDR3 is CASRLLGQETQYF. DNA for the CDR3: TGTGCCAGCAGGCTACTAGGGCAAGAGACCCAGTACTTC. V and J are TRBV6-1 and TRBJ2-5, with D possibly being TRBD2 (5 bases). CDR1 MNHNS and CDR2 SASEGT come from the germline V gene. Trimming stripped 6 bases from V and 2 bases from J, with 10 bases between. This CDR3 contains 13 residues.

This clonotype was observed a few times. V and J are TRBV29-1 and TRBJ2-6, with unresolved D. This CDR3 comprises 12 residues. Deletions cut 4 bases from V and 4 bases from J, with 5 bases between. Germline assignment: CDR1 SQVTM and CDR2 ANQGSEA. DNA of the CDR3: TGCAGCGTTGGAGCAGGGGCCAACGTCCTGACTTTC. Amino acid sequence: CSVGAGANVLTF.

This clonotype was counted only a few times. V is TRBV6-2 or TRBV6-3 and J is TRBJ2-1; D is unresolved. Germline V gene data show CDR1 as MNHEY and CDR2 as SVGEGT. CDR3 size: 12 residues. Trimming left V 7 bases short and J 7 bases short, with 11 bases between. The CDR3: CASTQTRNEQFF. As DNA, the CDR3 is TGTGCCAGCACCCAGACACGTAATGAGCAGTTCTTC.

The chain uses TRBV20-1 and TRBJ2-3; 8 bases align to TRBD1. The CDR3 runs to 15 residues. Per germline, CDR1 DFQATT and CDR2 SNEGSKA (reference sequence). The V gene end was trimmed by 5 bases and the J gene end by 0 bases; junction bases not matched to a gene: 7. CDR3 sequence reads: CSAAPQGASTDTQYF. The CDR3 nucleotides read TGCAGTGCTGCTCCTCAGGGGGCTAGCACAGATACGCAGTATTTT.

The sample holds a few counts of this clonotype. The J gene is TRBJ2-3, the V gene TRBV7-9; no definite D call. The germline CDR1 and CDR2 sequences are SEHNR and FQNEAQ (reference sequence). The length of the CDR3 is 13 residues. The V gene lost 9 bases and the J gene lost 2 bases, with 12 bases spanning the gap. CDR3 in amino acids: CASNRIYTDTQYF. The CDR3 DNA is TGTGCCAGTAACCGGATTTACACAGATACGCAGTATTTT.

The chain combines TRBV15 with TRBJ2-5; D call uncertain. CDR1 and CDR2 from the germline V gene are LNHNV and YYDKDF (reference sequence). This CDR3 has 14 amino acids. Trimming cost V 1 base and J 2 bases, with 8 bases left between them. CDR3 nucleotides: TGTGCCACCAGCAGAGTACCACATCAAGAGACCCAGTACTTC. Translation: CATSRVPHQETQYF.

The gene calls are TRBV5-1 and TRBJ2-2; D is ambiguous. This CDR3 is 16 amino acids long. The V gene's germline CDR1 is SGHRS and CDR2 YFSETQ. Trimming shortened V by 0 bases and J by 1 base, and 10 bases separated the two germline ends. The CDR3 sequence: CASSLATGKNTGELFF. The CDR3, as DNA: TGCGCCAGCAGCTTGGCCACGGGCAAGAACACCGGGGAGCTGTTTTTT. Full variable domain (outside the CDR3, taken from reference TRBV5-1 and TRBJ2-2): KAGVTQTPRYLIKTRGQQVTLSCSPISGHRSVSWYQQTPGQGLQFLFEYFSETQRNKGNFPGRFSGRQFSNSRSEMNVSTLELGDSALYLCASSLATGKNTGELFFGEGSRLTVL.

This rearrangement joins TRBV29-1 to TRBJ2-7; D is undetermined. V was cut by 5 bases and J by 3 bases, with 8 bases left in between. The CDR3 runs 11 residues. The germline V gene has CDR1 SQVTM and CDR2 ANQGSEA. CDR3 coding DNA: TGCAGCGTTTTGGACGGCTACGAGCAGTACTTC. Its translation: CSVLDGYEQYF.

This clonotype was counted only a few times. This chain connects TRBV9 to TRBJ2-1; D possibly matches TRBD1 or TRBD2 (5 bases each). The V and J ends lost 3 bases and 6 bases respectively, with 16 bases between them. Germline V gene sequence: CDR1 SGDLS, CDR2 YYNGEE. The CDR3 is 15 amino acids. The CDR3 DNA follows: TGTGCCAGCAGCGGGGACCCGACACCAACCAATGAGCAGTTCTTC. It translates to CASSGDPTPTNEQFF.

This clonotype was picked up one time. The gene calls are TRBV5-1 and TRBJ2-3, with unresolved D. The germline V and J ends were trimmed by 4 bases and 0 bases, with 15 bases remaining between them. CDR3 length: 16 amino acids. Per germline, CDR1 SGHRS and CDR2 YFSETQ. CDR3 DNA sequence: TGCGCCAGCAGCGCCCCGGTCGTAGTTAGCACAGATACGCAGTATTTT. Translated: CASSAPVVVSTDTQYF.

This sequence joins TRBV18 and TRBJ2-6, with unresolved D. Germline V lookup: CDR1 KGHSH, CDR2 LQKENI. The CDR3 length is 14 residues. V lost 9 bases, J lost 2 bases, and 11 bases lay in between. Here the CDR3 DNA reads TGTGCCAGTATCTTGGGGACTGGGGCCAACGTCCTGACTTTC. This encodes CASILGTGANVLTF.

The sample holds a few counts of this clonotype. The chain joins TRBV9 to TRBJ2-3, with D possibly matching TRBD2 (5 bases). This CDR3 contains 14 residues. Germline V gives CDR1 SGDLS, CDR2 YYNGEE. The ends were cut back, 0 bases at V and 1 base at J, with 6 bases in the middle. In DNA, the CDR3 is TGTGCCAGCAGCGTAGACGGGGGCACAGATACGCAGTATTTT. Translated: CASSVDGGTDTQYF.

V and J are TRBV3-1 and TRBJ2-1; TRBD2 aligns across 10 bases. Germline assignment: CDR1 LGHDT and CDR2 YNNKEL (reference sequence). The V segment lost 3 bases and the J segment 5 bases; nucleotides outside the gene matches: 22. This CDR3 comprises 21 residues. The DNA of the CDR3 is TGTGCCAGCAGCCACCCTAACCCGTTCCCGAGCGGGAGGGTTGCAGACAATGAGCAGTTCTTC. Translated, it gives CASSHPNPFPSGRVADNEQFF.

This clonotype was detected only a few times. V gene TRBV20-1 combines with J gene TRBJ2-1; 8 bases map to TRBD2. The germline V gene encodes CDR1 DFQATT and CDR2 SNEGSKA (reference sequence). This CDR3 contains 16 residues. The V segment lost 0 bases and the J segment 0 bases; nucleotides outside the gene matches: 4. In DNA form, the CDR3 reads TGCAGTGCTAGAGAAGGCCTAGCGGGCTCCTACAATGAGCAGTTCTTC. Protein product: CSAREGLAGSYNEQFF.

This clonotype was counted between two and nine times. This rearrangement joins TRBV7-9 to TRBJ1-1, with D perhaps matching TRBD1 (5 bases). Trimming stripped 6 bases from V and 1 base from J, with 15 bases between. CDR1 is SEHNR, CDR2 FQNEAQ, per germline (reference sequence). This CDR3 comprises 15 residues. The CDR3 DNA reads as TGTGCCAGCAGATGGGACGGAACCAAGAACACTGAAGCTTTCTTT. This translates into CASRWDGTKNTEAFF.